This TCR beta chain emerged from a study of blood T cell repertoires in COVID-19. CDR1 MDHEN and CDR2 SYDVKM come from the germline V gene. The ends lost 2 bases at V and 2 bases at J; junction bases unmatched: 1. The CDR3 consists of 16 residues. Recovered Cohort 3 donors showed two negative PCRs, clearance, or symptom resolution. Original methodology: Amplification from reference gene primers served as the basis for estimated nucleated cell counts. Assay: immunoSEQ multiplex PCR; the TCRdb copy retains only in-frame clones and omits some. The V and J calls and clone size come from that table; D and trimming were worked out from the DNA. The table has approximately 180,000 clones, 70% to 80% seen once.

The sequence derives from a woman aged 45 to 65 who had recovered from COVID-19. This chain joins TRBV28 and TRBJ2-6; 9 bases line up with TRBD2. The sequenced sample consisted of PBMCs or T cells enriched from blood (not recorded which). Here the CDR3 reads CASSLIAGAGANVLTF. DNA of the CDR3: TGTGCCAGCAGTTTAATAGCGGGGGCTGGGGCCAACGTCCTGACTTTC.